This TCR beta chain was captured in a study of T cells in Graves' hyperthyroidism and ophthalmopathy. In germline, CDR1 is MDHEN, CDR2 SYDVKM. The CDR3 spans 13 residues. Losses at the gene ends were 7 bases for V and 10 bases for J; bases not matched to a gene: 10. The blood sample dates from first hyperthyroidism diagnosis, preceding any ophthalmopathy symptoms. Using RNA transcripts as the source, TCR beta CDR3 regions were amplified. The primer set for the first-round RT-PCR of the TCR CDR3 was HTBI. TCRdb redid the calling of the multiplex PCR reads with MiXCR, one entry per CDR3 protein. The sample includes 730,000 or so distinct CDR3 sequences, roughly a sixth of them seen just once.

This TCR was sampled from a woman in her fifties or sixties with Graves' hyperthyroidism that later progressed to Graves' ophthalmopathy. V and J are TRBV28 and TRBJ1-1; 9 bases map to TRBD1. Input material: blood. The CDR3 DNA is TGTGCCAGCAACCAACAGGGGGCGGACGGAGCTTTCTTT. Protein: CASNQQGADGAFF. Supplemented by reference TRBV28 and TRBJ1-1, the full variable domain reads DVKVTQSSRYLVKRTGEKVFLECVQDMDHENMFWYRQDPGLGLRLIYFSYDVKMKEKGDIPEGYSVSREKKERFSLILESASTNQTSMYLCASNQQGADGAFFGQGTRLTVV.